The clone carrying this T cell receptor (beta chain) showed up many times. Its antigen remains unidentified. Germline CDR1 is SGHVS and CDR2 is FQNEAQ. The CDR3 loop spans 15 amino acids. Unmatched junction bases numbered 11, after V lost 8 bases and J lost 5 bases. The 5'RACE method, run with constant-segment primers, produced TCR alpha and TCR beta cDNA libraries (carrying sample barcodes and UMIs). Using its own MiXCR run on the 5' RACE reads, TCRdb lists one record per CDR3 protein. The profile covers 250,000 or so distinct CDR3 sequences, with more than 15% appearing a single time and about 21% taken by the ten largest. This sample is part of a study of T-cell memory formation after mild COVID-19. Regarding the study as a whole: Shrinking CD4+ clones were chiefly CM and EM; CD8+ ones were chiefly EMRA. CD4+ bias marked clones expanding day 15 to 37, unlike balanced contracting clones. Some SARS-CoV-2-responding clones were already detected in memory before infection.

This TCR came from a young man who had mild COVID-19 (a few samples of this study predate the infection). Cell type and time point are not known. Sequences were obtained from PBMCs or a T cell subset sorted from them (not recorded which). The chain has TRBV7-8 and TRBJ2-2; 7 bases agree with TRBD2. The CDR3 DNA reads as TGTGCCAGCCTGCTGGGCGGGGAGGGAACCGGGGAGCTGTTTTTT. Translation: CASLLGGEGTGELFF.